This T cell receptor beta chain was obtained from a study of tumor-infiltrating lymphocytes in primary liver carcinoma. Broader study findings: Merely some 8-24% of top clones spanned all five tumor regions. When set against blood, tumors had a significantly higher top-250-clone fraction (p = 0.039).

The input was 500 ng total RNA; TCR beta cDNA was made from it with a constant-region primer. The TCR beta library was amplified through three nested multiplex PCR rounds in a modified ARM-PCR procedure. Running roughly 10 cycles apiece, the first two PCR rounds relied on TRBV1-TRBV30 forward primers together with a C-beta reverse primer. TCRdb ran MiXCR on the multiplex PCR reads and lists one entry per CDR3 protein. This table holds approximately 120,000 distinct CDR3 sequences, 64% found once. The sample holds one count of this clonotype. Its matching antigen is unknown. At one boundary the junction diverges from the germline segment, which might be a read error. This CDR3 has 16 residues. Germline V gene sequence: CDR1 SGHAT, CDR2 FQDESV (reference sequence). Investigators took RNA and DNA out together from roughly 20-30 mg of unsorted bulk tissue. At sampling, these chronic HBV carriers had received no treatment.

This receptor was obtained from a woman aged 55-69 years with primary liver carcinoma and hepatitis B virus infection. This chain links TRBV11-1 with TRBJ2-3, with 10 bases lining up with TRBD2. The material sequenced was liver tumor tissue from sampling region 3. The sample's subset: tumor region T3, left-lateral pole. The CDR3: CDSSTGLAASTDTQYF. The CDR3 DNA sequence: TGTGACAGCAGTACCGGACTAGCGGCTAGCACAGATACGCAGTATTTT. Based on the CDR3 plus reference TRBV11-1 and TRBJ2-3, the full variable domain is EAEVAQSPRYKITEKSQAVAFWCDPISGHATLYWYRQILGQGPELLVQFQDESVVDDSQLPKDRFSAERLKGVDSTLKIQPAELGDSAMYLCDSSTGLAASTDTQYFGPGTRLTVL.